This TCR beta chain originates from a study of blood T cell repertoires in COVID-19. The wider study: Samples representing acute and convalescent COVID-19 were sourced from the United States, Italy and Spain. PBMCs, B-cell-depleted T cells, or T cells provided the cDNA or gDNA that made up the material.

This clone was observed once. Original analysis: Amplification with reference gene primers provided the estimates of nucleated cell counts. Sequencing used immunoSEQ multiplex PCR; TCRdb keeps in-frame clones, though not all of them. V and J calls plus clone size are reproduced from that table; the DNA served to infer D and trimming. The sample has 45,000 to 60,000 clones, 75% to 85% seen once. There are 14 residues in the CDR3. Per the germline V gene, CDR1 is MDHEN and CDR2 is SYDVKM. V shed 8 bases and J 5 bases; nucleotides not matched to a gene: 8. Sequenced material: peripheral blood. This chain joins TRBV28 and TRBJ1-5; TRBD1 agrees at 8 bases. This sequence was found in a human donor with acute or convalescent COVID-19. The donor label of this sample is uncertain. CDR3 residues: CASDAGGVDQPQHF. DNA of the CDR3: TGTGCCAGCGACGCAGGGGGCGTAGATCAGCCCCAGCATTTT. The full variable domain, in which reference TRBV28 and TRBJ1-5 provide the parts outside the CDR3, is DVKVTQSSRYLVKRTGEKVFLECVQDMDHENMFWYRQDPGLGLRLIYFSYDVKMKEKGDIPEGYSVSREKKERFSLILESASTNQTSMYLCASDAGGVDQPQHFGDGTRLSIL.